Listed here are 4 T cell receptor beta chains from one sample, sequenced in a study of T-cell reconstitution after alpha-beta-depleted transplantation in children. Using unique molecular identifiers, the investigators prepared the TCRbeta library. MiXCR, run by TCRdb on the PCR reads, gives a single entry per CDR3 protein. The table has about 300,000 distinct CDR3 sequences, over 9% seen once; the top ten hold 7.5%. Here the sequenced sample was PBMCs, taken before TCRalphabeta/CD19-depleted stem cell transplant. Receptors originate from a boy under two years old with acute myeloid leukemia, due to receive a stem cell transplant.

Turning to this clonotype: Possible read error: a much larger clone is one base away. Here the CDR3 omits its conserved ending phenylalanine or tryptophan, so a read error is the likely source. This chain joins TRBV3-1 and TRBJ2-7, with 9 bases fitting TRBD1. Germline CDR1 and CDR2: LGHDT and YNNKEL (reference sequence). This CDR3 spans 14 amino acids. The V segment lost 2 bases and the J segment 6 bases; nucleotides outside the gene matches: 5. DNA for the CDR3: TGTGCCAGCAGCCAATGGACAGGGGTCGGCGAGCAGTACTAC. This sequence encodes CASSQWTGVGEQYY.

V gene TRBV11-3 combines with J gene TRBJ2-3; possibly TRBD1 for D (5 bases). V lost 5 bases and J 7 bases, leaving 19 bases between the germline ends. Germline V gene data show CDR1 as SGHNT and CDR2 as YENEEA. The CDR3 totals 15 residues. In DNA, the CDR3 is TGTGCCAGCAGCCCTGGCGCAGGGTTTACAAATACGCAGTATTTT. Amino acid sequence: CASSPGAGFTNTQYF.

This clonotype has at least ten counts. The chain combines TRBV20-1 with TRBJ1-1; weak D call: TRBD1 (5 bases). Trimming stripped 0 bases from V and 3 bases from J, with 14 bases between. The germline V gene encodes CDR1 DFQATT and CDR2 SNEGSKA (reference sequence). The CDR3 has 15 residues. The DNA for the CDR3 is TGCAGTGCTAGAGATGCGGGGAGGGGATACACTGAAGCTTTCTTT. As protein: CSARDAGRGYTEAFF.

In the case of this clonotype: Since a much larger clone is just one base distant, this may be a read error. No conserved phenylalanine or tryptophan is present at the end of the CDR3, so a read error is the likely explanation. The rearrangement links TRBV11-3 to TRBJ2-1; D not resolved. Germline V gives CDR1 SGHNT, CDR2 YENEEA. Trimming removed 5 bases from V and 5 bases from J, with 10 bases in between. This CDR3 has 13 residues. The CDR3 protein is CASSPTTDNEQFL. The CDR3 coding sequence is TGTGCCAGCAGCCCAACGACTGACAATGAGCAGTTCCTC.